The rows below give T cell receptor beta chains drawn from one sample of a study of cytotoxic CD8 clonotypes in ibrutinib-treated CLL. The method was immunoSEQ multiplex PCR; TCRdb's version includes in-frame clones alone and lacks a portion of them. The sample lists 75,000 to 80,000 clones, roughly 83% occurring once. The source was PBMCs, collected after 24 months of ibrutinib treatment. The receptors derive from a human donor with chronic lymphocytic leukemia. Both conserved end residues are trimmed from each CDR3. A D gene is named only where the DNA matches it firmly.

v_call,cdr3_length,d_call,j_call,cdr3_aa
TRBV2,12,.,TRBJ2-7,ASTGEVNSHEQY
TRBV27,14,TRBD2,TRBJ2-7,ASSYRIAGLPYEQY
TRBV5-1,12,.,TRBJ2-1,ASSLRTGEGEQF
TRBV28,10,.,TRBJ1-5,ASSFENQPQH
TRBV19,13,.,TRBJ1-1,ASSREASENTEAF
TRBV6-5,13,.,TRBJ1-2,ATNGWVGDNYGYT
TRBV5-4,12,.,TRBJ2-1,ASSYGSTYNEQF
TRBV9,14,TRBD2,TRBJ2-5,ASSPGLAGVDETQY
TRBV5-1,12,.,TRBJ2-5,ASSLGSGQETQY
TRBV2,11,.,TRBJ1-2,ASSVVRLYGYT
TRBV21-1,14,.,TRBJ2-3,ASSNRDGETADTQY
TRBV7-9,15,TRBD1,TRBJ1-1,ASSSQSGQGVSTEAF
TRBV11-2,15,TRBD2,TRBJ2-1,ASSLEGLAGHYNEQF
TRBV2,10,.,TRBJ1-2,ATWGGADGYT
TRBV27,13,.,TRBJ2-5,ASSLSITNQETQY
TRBV5-1,14,TRBD1,TRBJ2-7,ASSSRDREWGYEQY
TRBV11-2,14,.,TRBJ2-4,ASSRALQLAKNIQY
TRBV28,13,.,TRBJ2-5,ASSFWELGQETQY
TRBV25-1,14,TRBD1,TRBJ2-2,ASSEFGTGGTGELF
TRBV7-2,11,.,TRBJ1-5,ASSLAFNQPQH
TRBV27,12,TRBD1,TRBJ2-7,ASSYRGPSYEQY
TRBV6-1,13,TRBD1,TRBJ2-1,ATEIYRGRDDEQF
TRBV7-2,12,TRBD2,TRBJ2-2,ASSSSGITGELF
TRBV5-4,13,TRBD2,TRBJ2-7,ASSLELAGGYEQY
TRBV7-2,13,TRBD2,TRBJ2-5,ASSLVWREEETQY
TRBV18,10,.,TRBJ2-3,ASSYSTDTQY
TRBV11-3,12,TRBD2,TRBJ2-2,ASSSTSVGGELF
TRBV11-2,12,TRBD1,TRBJ1-2,ASSLLQGFYGYT
TRBV6-1,11,.,TRBJ1-4,ASSEQLNEKLF
TRBV6-5,11,.,TRBJ1-6,ASRGGLNSPLH
TRBV18,12,.,TRBJ2-7,ASSPQGREYEQY
TRBV4-3,18,TRBD2,TRBJ2-2,ASSQESGTSGAANTGELF
TRBV7-8,11,.,TRBJ2-5,ASSLASGWAQY
TRBV18,15,TRBD2,TRBJ2-2,ASSPLATSGSTGELF
TRBV5-1,14,TRBD1,TRBJ2-5,ASSFSQTGGPETQY
TRBV30,12,.,TRBJ1-1,AWSRGLPNTEAF
TRBV4-1,13,TRBD2,TRBJ2-7,ASSQLAGVAYEQY
TRBV2,13,.,TRBJ2-7,ASSESQGGFYEQY
TRBV7-2,10,.,TRBJ2-1,ASSTSRHEQF
TRBV6-4,13,TRBD2,TRBJ2-3,ASSDSSGRPDTQY
TRBV9,11,.,TRBJ2-2,ASSVVREGELF
TRBV19,13,.,TRBJ2-5,ASSIALTGKETQY
TRBV30,12,TRBD1,TRBJ2-7,AWSVLGGGYEQY
TRBV2,11,TRBD1,TRBJ1-5,ASRTGSNQPQH
TRBV6-1,12,.,TRBJ2-7,ASSPRGLSYEQY
TRBV7-9,15,TRBD2,TRBJ2-1,ASSNLQGLAIINEQF
TRBV19,14,.,TRBJ2-6,ASTREALSGANVLT
TRBV13,14,TRBD2,TRBJ2-2,ASSTRTSANTGELF
TRBV10-3,12,TRBD1,TRBJ2-7,AISETGGGYEQY
TRBV2,12,TRBD2,TRBJ2-7,ASSVTSGRYEQY
TRBV6-6,14,TRBD1,TRBJ1-5,ASSTGTGGFHQPQH
TRBV4-1,12,.,TRBJ2-5,ASSPEGRRETQY
TRBV10-3,13,TRBD2,TRBJ2-1,AISESREPYNEQF
TRBV18,12,.,TRBJ1-3,ASSPANSGNTIY
TRBV7-9,13,.,TRBJ1-5,ASSFGQGDNQPQH
TRBV19,13,TRBD1,TRBJ1-5,ASRRGAGQNQPQH
TRBV30,11,.,TRBJ1-4,AWSDGIWEKLF
TRBV9,15,TRBD2,TRBJ2-1,ASSPAPSGNSYNEQF
TRBV5-1,11,.,TRBJ2-7,ASSLASSYEQY